The 27 T cell receptor beta chains in this list originate from one sample, sequenced in a study of blood T cell repertoires in COVID-19. Sequencing was performed with immunoSEQ multiplex PCR; in TCRdb, only in-frame clones are kept and a portion is missing. The table shows 150,000 to 200,000 clones, with approximately 80% occurring only once. Sequencing input: peripheral blood. These receptors were obtained from a man aged 55 to 70 with acute or convalescent COVID-19.

This chain links TRBV6-5 with TRBJ2-7, with 8 bases lining up with TRBD1. The CDR3 length is 13 residues. Germline V lookup: CDR1 MNHEY, CDR2 SVGAGI. The ends lost 7 bases at V and 2 bases at J; junction bases unmatched: 4. CDR3 loop: CASTGQGTYEQYF. The CDR3 DNA follows: TGTGCCAGCACCGGACAGGGAACCTACGAGCAGTACTTC.

This rearrangement joins TRBV24-1 to TRBJ1-2; 10 positions agree with TRBD1. The germline V gene has CDR1 KGHDR and CDR2 SFDVKD. The length of the CDR3 is 15 residues. V shed 8 bases and J 7 bases; nucleotides not matched to a gene: 12. The chain's CDR3 is CATNTTGGASGGYTF. The CDR3 DNA sequence: TGTGCCACCAACACGACAGGGGGCGCGTCTGGTGGCTACACCTTC.

The chain carries TRBV30 and TRBJ1-6; a possible D gene is TRBD1 (6 bases). Trimming left V 5 bases short and J 7 bases short, with 18 bases between. The CDR3 runs 15 residues. The germline CDR1 and CDR2 sequences are GTSNPN and SVGIG (reference sequence). The CDR3 DNA reads TGTGCCTGGGACCTAAACAGGGAAGGAAATTCACCCCTCCACTTT. Protein: CAWDLNREGNSPLHF.

This clone has just a few counts. The V and J genes are TRBV5-4 and TRBJ1-2; no firm D call. The length of the CDR3 is 13 residues. Germline V gene lookup returns CDR1 SGHNT and CDR2 YYREEE (reference sequence). Trimming removed 2 bases at V and 2 bases at J, with 7 bases between. The CDR3, as DNA: TGTGCCAGCAGCTTAAACAGCAACTATGGCTACACCTTC. Encoded protein: CASSLNSNYGYTF.

This clone has just one count. V gene TRBV5-6 combines with J gene TRBJ1-2; possibly TRBD1 for D (5 bases). V lost 1 base, J lost 0 bases, and 13 bases lay in between. The CDR3 length is 16 residues. Germline V gene data show CDR1 as SGHDT and CDR2 as YYEEEE. CDR3 residues: CASSLYTGISNYGYTF. The CDR3 DNA sequence: TGTGCCAGCAGCTTGTACACAGGAATCTCTAACTATGGCTACACCTTC.

The chain carries TRBV4-3 and TRBJ2-1; 11 bases are a match to TRBD1. CDR3 length equals 17 residues. Per germline, CDR1 LGHNA and CDR2 YSLEER. Trimming cost V 1 base and J 9 bases; bases outside gene matches: 11. CDR3 residues: CASSQATPGQGVGEQFF. CDR3 sequence (DNA): TGCGCCAGCAGCCAAGCGACCCCGGGACAGGGGGTTGGTGAGCAGTTCTTC.

The sample holds a few counts of this clone. DNA for the CDR3: TGTGCCAGCAGCGTCCCCGGGACAGGTTACTACGAGCAGTACTTC. Amino acids: CASSVPGTGYYEQYF. The gene calls are TRBV7-8 and TRBJ2-7; 8 bases align to TRBD1. The CDR3 contains 15 residues. Germline CDR1 reads SGHVS; CDR2 reads FQNEAQ. With V trimmed by 5 bases and J by 3 bases, 9 bases remained unmatched.

This clone appeared once. V usage is TRBV7-2 and J usage is TRBJ2-2; 7 bases are a match to TRBD1. Germline loops: CDR1 SGHTA, CDR2 FQGNSA. The junction had 11 bases not matched to a gene; V was cut back by 3 bases and J by 4 bases. This CDR3 has 17 amino acids. In DNA form, the CDR3 reads TGTGCCAGCAGCTTGGGTCGACAGGGAAGGGGCACCGGGGAGCTGTTTTTT. Translating it yields CASSLGRQGRGTGELFF.

J is TRBJ2-1 and V is TRBV7-9, with no clear D. Trimming removed 7 bases at V and 6 bases at J, with 7 bases between. Germline V CDR1 and CDR2: SEHNR, FQNEAQ (reference sequence). The length of the CDR3 is 11 residues. This CDR3 reads CASTPLNEQFF. CDR3 coding DNA: TGTGCCAGCACTCCACTCAATGAGCAGTTCTTC.

The genes are TRBV19 and TRBJ1-5; D gene ambiguous. CDR1 and CDR2 (germline): LNHDA, SQIVND (reference sequence). This CDR3 has 15 residues. V lost 5 bases and J lost 0, with 11 bases in between. The CDR3 DNA follows: TGTGCCAGTAGTCTGGGCCAATATAGCAATCAGCCCCAGCATTTT. Protein sequence: CASSLGQYSNQPQHF.

The chain's CDR3 is CAWSPQGQGDNQPQHF. DNA of the CDR3: TGTGCCTGGAGTCCACAAGGACAGGGCGACAATCAGCCCCAGCATTTT. The chain couples TRBV30 to TRBJ1-5, with 8 bases identical to TRBD1. Germline CDR1 is GTSNPN and CDR2 is SVGIG (reference sequence). The J segment lost 3 bases and the V segment lost 2 bases, leaving 9 bases of the junction unmatched. CDR3 length: 16 residues.

J is TRBJ1-3 and V is TRBV25-1; tentatively, D is TRBD1 (5 bases). Trimming took off 1 base at V and 4 bases at J, with 14 bases between the two ends. The CDR3 contains 16 residues. CDR1 and CDR2 (germline): MGHDK, SYGVNS. CDR3 sequence (DNA): TGTGCCAGCAGTGAATTAAGGCAGGGAGGAGGAAACACCATATATTTT. Its protein is CASSELRQGGGNTIYF. The variable domain in full, completed from reference TRBV25-1 and TRBJ1-3, reads EADIYQTPRYLVIGTGKKITLECSQTMGHDKMYWYQQDPGMELHLIHYSYGVNSTEKGDLSSESTVSRIRTEHFPLTLESARPSHTSQYLCASSELRQGGGNTIYFGEGSWLTVV.

This chain uses TRBV18 with TRBJ1-6, with TRBD1 as a possible D gene (5 bases). The CDR3 consists of 15 residues. CDR1 is KGHSH and CDR2 is LQKENI in the germline V gene. The ends were cut back, 2 bases at V and 6 bases at J, with 11 bases in the middle. CDR3 nucleotides: TGTGCCAGCTCACCAGAGGCAGGGCTTAATTCACCCCTCCACTTT. Translation gives CASSPEAGLNSPLHF. Based on the CDR3 plus reference TRBV18 and TRBJ1-6, the full variable domain is NAGVMQNPRHLVRRRGQEARLRCSPMKGHSHVYWYRQLPEEGLKFMVYLQKENIIDESGMPKERFSAEFPKEGPSILRIQQVVRGDSAAYFCASSPEAGLNSPLHFGNGTRLTVT.

The V and J genes are TRBV6-4 and TRBJ2-6, with D perhaps TRBD2 (6 bases). V lost 0 bases and J 0 bases, leaving 12 bases between the germline ends. The germline gives CDR1 MRHNA, CDR2 SNTAGT. The CDR3 is made up of 18 amino acids. In DNA form, the CDR3 reads TGTGCCAGCAGTGACTCTTGGAGGGATAGCTCTGGGGCCAACGTCCTGACTTTC. The encoded protein is CASSDSWRDSSGANVLTF.

V gene TRBV30 combines with J gene TRBJ2-4; D remains unclear. This CDR3 region has 13 residues. Trimming shortened V by 7 bases and J by 0 bases, and 10 bases separated the two germline ends. Germline V lookup: CDR1 GTSNPN, CDR2 SVGIG (reference sequence). CDR3 residues: CASMVLAKNIQYF. The DNA for the CDR3 is TGTGCCTCGATGGTACTAGCCAAAAACATTCAGTACTTC.

V is TRBV4-3 and J is TRBJ1-5; the D is unclear. This CDR3 spans 14 amino acids. The V end was cut by 1 base, the J end by 7 bases, with 11 bases between. CDR1 is LGHNA, CDR2 YSLEER, per germline. CDR3 protein: CASSQGGGRQPQHF. The CDR3 DNA is TGCGCCAGCAGCCAAGGTGGAGGGAGGCAGCCCCAGCATTTT.

The chain couples TRBV9 to TRBJ2-1, with a tentative D call TRBD2 (5 bases). The CDR3 sequence is 16 residues long. Between the trimmed V and J ends, which lost 3 bases and 2 bases, there was a span of 15 bases. Germline assignment: CDR1 SGDLS and CDR2 YYNGEE. This CDR3 is CASSASLGEAYNEQFF. The CDR3 DNA reads TGTGCCAGCAGCGCCTCATTGGGAGAAGCCTACAATGAGCAGTTCTTC.

V is TRBV19 and J is TRBJ1-4; 8 nucleotides agree with TRBD1. This CDR3 has 16 residues. With 4 bases clipped from V and 0 bases from J, the junction kept 4 bases outside the gene matches. CDR1 and CDR2 (germline): LNHDA, SQIVND (reference sequence). The CDR3 DNA sequence: TGTGCCAGTAGTAAGGACAGGGAAGCAACTAATGAAAAACTGTTTTTT. This sequence encodes CASSKDREATNEKLFF.

The chain combines TRBV7-2 with TRBJ2-5; 10 bases match TRBD2. This CDR3 has 16 residues. Losses at the gene ends were 5 bases for V and 4 bases for J; bases not matched to a gene: 10. The V gene's germline CDR1 is SGHTA and CDR2 FQGNSA. The chain's CDR3 is CASSTSGEGYAETQYF. The CDR3 bases are TGTGCCAGCAGCACTAGCGGGGAAGGGTACGCAGAGACCCAGTACTTC.

This chain uses TRBV24-1 with TRBJ2-2, with 10 bases fitting TRBD1. The CDR3 is made up of 16 amino acids. The V gene's germline CDR1 is KGHDR and CDR2 SFDVKD. V dropped 4 bases and J dropped 6; count of bases not matched to a gene: 7. The CDR3 loop reads CATSELDRGTPGELFF. CDR3 in DNA: TGTGCCACCAGTGAACTGGACAGGGGGACGCCCGGGGAGCTGTTTTTT.

Concerning this clone itself: Other DNA variants within this sample encode the same CDR3. V gene TRBV6-2 or TRBV6-3 combines with J gene TRBJ2-6, with D unclear. The length of the CDR3 is 16 residues. Trimming took 2 bases from V and 0 from J, leaving 8 bases between them. CDR1 MNHEY and CDR2 SVGEGT come from the germline V gene. The CDR3, as DNA: TGTGCCAGCAGTTACGGCGGTGCCTCTGGGGCCAACGTCCTGACTTTC. This sequence encodes CASSYGGASGANVLTF.

The chain has TRBV28 and TRBJ1-1; 9 bases agree with TRBD1. CDR1 and CDR2 (germline): MDHEN, SYDVKM. The CDR3 sequence is 14 residues long. V dropped 4 bases and J dropped 4; count of bases not matched to a gene: 4. The CDR3 sequence is CASSSRTGATEAFF. The CDR3 bases are TGTGCCAGCAGTTCAAGGACAGGGGCCACTGAAGCTTTCTTT.

This sequence joins TRBV12-3 or TRBV12-4 and TRBJ1-5; D call uncertain. Trimming removed 7 bases at V and 11 bases at J, with 15 bases between. The CDR3 runs 12 residues. The DNA of the CDR3 is TGTGCCAGCACCGACCCTGGGGAGGCCCAGCATTTT. Its translation: CASTDPGEAQHF.

The chain joins TRBV7-6 to TRBJ1-1, with 7 bases that match TRBD1. The CDR3 is 14 amino acids. J gave up 5 bases and V 7 bases, and 10 bases lay outside the gene matches. The germline V gene encodes CDR1 SGHVS and CDR2 FNYEAQ. CDR3 nucleotide sequence: TGTGCCAGCACCTCAGGGGGTCTGGAGACTGAAGCTTTCTTT. It encodes CASTSGGLETEAFF.

The chain has TRBV4-1 and TRBJ1-4, with 9 positions matching TRBD1. Germline CDR1 is MGHRA and CDR2 is YSYEKL. The length of the CDR3 is 16 residues. J was trimmed by 8 bases and V by 4 bases; bases with no gene match: 11. The CDR3 region has the DNA TGCGCCAGCAGCCCCCCCTCGGGACAGGGACAGGAAAAACTGTTTTTT. Translating it yields CASSPPSGQGQEKLFF.

The chain joins TRBV29-1 to TRBJ2-1, with TRBD2 matching over 9 bases. The V segment lost 3 bases and the J segment 8 bases; nucleotides outside the gene matches: 11. Germline CDR1 and CDR2: SQVTM and ANQGSEA. The CDR3 spans 15 residues. The CDR3 reads CSVEMLAGLEDEQFF. The CDR3 DNA reads as TGCAGCGTTGAGATGCTAGCGGGGTTAGAGGATGAGCAGTTCTTC.

This clone occurred a few times. This chain connects TRBV7-9 to TRBJ2-7; D not certain. The CDR3 is 13 residues long. Germline assignment: CDR1 SEHNR and CDR2 FQNEAQ (reference sequence). Trimming stripped 0 bases from V and 1 base from J, with 4 bases between. CDR3 region: CASSLARSYEQYF. The DNA of the CDR3 is TGTGCCAGCAGCTTAGCACGGTCCTACGAGCAGTACTTC.